The 5 T cell receptor beta chains below all came from one sample that was sequenced in a study of CD8 T cell repertoires and HIV-1 epitope variants. Sequencing was performed with immunoSEQ multiplex PCR; in TCRdb, only in-frame clones are kept and a portion is missing. Among approximately 6,600 clones, 65% to 70% were seen once, and the ten largest hold roughly 40%. No antigen has been assigned to these receptors. Sequenced input: cultured CD8+ T cells derived from PBMCs. These receptors were taken from a male donor with HIV.

The V and J genes are TRBV19 and TRBJ2-7, with 9 positions matching TRBD1. The V segment lost 10 bases and the J segment 3 bases; nucleotides outside the gene matches: 4. Germline V gene data show CDR1 as LNHDA and CDR2 as SQIVND (reference sequence). The length of the CDR3 is 12 residues. The CDR3 bases are TGTGCCACCGGGACAGGGAACTACGAGCAGTACTTC. This translates into CATGTGNYEQYF.

This chain uses TRBV10-3 with TRBJ2-3; 8 bases are shared with TRBD1. With V trimmed by 3 bases and J by 4 bases, 6 bases remained unmatched. Germline V gene sequence: CDR1 ENHRY, CDR2 SYGVKD. The CDR3 runs to 15 residues. The CDR3 DNA reads as TGTGCCATCAGTGACGGACAGGGCGGAGCAGATACGCAGTATTTT. It yields the protein CAISDGQGGADTQYF.

Only a few counts were recorded for this clone. The CDR3 reads CASSFSVNTEAFF. The CDR3 nucleotides are TGTGCCAGCAGTTTTTCGGTGAACACTGAAGCTTTCTTT. The V call is TRBV27, the J call TRBJ1-1; D not resolved. This CDR3 contains 13 residues. The V gene's germline CDR1 is MNHEY and CDR2 SMNVEV (reference sequence). The V end lost 3 bases, the J end lost 0 bases, and 5 bases lay between the germline ends.

The V and J genes are TRBV28 and TRBJ1-5; D is unresolved. The length of the CDR3 is 13 residues. In germline, CDR1 is MDHEN, CDR2 SYDVKM. V was clipped by 7 bases and J by 5 bases, with 12 bases between them. CDR3 in amino acids: CASTPRQHQPQHF. CDR3 DNA sequence: TGTGCCAGCACCCCTCGACAACATCAGCCCCAGCATTTT.

This clone counts as medium-sized. This chain connects TRBV7-9 to TRBJ2-7, with D uncertain. V lost 4 bases and J lost 6, with 13 bases in between. CDR3 length: 13 residues. CDR1 and CDR2 from the germline V gene are SEHNR and FQNEAQ (reference sequence). The CDR3 loop is CASSSDPQPEQYF. CDR3 DNA: TGTGCCAGCAGCTCGGACCCTCAGCCCGAGCAGTACTTC.